The rows below give T cell receptor beta chains drawn from one sample of a study of blood T cell repertoires in COVID-19. The protocol was immunoSEQ multiplex PCR, while the TCRdb copy is restricted to in-frame clones and leaves out a portion. The table has 60,000 to 75,000 clones, about 91% seen once; the top ten hold less than 20%. The source material was peripheral blood. Receptors were obtained from an elderly woman with active COVID-19. The CDR3 runs from the conserved cysteine through the conserved F or W. The order of the fields is V gene, J gene, clone size, D gene, CDR3 protein. A D gene is named only where the DNA matches it firmly. Only part of the rows carry a size: once, few, many, or a class if the clone is expanded.

>TRBV28|TRBJ1-4|-|TRBD1
CASSPPGRGFEKLFF
>TRBV6-6|TRBJ2-2|-|TRBD2
CASSYLAGGTGELFF
>TRBV19|TRBJ2-7|-|TRBD1
CASSQVGTGSYEQYF
>TRBV25-1|TRBJ2-1|once|-
CASSELGAGSDNEQFF
>TRBV7-9|TRBJ1-4|-|-
CASSLQQGEELFF
>TRBV7-2|TRBJ1-1|-|-
CASSAQVEAFF
>TRBV6-1|TRBJ2-3|-|TRBD2
CASSPPGGHSDTQYF
>TRBV30|TRBJ2-6|-|TRBD2
CAWSRTSGGASGANVLTF
>TRBV18|TRBJ1-2|once|-
CASSPQEGTHSGYTF
>TRBV29-1|TRBJ2-7|-|TRBD1
CSVRQGGFYEQYF
>TRBV5-1|TRBJ2-3|-|TRBD2
CASSWRLAGDSDTQYF
>TRBV6-5|TRBJ2-5|once|-
CASSYGASRTETQYF
>TRBV30|TRBJ1-1|-|-
CAWSPTVAQSWAFF
>TRBV5-1|TRBJ2-6|-|-
CASSLAGYGSGANVLTF
>TRBV9|TRBJ1-2|-|TRBD1
CASSVQTGTGGGYTF
>TRBV20-1|TRBJ2-1|-|TRBD2
CSASVGGGSYNEQFF
>TRBV6-1|TRBJ1-2|few|TRBD1
CASSEWDRATLLDGYTF
>TRBV6-5|TRBJ1-5|once|TRBD1
CASSMTGNSNQPQHF
>TRBV5-4|TRBJ2-5|-|TRBD2
CASSPLAGARQETQYF
>TRBV11-2|TRBJ2-3|once|TRBD2
CASSPLVLAGGVDTQYF
>TRBV6-5|TRBJ2-1|once|TRBD2
CLSGGPYNEQFF
>TRBV6-5|TRBJ1-4|-|-
CASRGTNEKLFF
>TRBV7-9|TRBJ2-3|-|-
CASSPDSTDTQYF
>TRBV5-1|TRBJ2-3|-|-
CASSLWGASTDTQYF
>TRBV18|TRBJ2-3|-|TRBD2
CASSPKVRTSGVNTDTQYF
>TRBV14|TRBJ1-6|once|TRBD1
CASSHRDRLSPLHF
>TRBV2|TRBJ1-4|few|TRBD1
CACRDRDLILNEKLFF
>TRBV10-3|TRBJ2-3|-|TRBD2
CAIGASGVEDTQYF
>TRBV4-3|TRBJ2-7|few|TRBD1
CASSQDGTGDYEQYF
>TRBV6-5|TRBJ1-2|once|TRBD1
CASRTQGAGGYTF
>TRBV19|TRBJ2-5|-|TRBD2
CASSIAGGGALETQYF
>TRBV4-3|TRBJ2-3|-|-
CASSQDTDADTQYF
>TRBV27|TRBJ2-3|-|-
CASSPSLASTDTQYF
>TRBV5-5|TRBJ2-3|-|TRBD2
CASSTGLAGGPDTQYF
>TRBV12-3/TRBV12-4|TRBJ2-7|-|-
CASSQTRLEQYF
>TRBV9|TRBJ2-1|-|TRBD2
CASSLQGGSSYNEQFF
>TRBV9|TRBJ2-2|-|-
CASSRGVGQGTGELFF
>TRBV4-3|TRBJ1-2|-|TRBD1
CASSQDLYRGNGGYTF
>TRBV19|TRBJ2-1|-|-
CASSLKPDNEQFF
>TRBV7-9|TRBJ1-1|-|-
CASSPNNRNTEAFF
>TRBV2|TRBJ1-2|-|-
CASSSRAGDGYTF
>TRBV2|TRBJ1-5|-|-
CASSPQVFSNQPQHF
>TRBV5-1|TRBJ2-1|-|TRBD2
CASSQAGGVHEQFF
>TRBV20-1|TRBJ2-1|-|TRBD2
CSASGGGGSYNEQFF
>TRBV19|TRBJ2-4|-|-
CASSVKSFQNIQYF
>TRBV5-4|TRBJ2-3|once|TRBD2
CASSSGLAGSRTDTQYF
>TRBV25-1|TRBJ1-1|-|-
CASSDPSTGNTEAFF